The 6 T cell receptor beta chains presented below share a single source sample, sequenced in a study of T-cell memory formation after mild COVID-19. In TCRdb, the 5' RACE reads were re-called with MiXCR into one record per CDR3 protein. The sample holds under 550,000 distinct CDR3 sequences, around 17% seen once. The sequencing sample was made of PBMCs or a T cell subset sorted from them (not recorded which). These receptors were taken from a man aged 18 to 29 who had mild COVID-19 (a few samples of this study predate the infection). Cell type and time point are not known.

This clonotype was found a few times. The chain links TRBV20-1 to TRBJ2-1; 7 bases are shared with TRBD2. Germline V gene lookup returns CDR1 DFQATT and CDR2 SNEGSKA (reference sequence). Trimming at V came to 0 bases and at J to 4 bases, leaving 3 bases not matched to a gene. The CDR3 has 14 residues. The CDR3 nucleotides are TGCAGTGCTAGAGATCTCGGGGGGTACAATGAGCAGTTCTTC. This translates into CSARDLGGYNEQFF.

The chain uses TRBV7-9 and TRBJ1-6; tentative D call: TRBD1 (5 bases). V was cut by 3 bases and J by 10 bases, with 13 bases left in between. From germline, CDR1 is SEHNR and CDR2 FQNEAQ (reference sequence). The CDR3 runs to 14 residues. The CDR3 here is CASSFQGVRSPLHF. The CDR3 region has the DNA TGTGCCAGCAGCTTCCAGGGTGTTCGATCACCCCTCCACTTT.

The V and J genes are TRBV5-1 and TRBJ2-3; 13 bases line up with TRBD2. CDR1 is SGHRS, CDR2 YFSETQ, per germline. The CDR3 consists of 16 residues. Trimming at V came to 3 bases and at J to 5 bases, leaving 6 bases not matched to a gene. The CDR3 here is CASSSPGLAGQDTQYF. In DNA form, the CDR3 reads TGCGCCAGCAGCTCCCCGGGACTAGCGGGGCAAGATACGCAGTATTTT. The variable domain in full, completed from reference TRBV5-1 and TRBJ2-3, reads KAGVTQTPRYLIKTRGQQVTLSCSPISGHRSVSWYQQTPGQGLQFLFEYFSETQRNKGNFPGRFSGRQFSNSRSEMNVSTLELGDSALYLCASSSPGLAGQDTQYFGPGTRLTVL.

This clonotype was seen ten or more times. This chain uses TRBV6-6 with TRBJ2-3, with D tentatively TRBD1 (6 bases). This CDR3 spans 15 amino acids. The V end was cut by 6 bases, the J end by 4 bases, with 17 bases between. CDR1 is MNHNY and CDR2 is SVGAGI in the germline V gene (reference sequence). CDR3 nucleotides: TGTGCCAGCAGCCCCCCCGAGGGGGTGCCAGATACGCAGTATTTT. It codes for CASSPPEGVPDTQYF.

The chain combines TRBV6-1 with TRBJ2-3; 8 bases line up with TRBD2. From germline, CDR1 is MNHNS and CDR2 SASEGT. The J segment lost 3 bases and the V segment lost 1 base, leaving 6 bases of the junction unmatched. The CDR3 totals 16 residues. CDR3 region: CASSEVIAGMTDTQYF. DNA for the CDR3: TGTGCCAGCAGTGAAGTTATAGCGGGGATGACAGATACGCAGTATTTT.

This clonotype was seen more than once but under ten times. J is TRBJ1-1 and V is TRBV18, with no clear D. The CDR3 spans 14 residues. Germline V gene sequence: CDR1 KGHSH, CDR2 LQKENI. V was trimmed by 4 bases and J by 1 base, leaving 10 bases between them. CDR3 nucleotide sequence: TGTGCCAGCTCACGGCTGTGGGGGAACACTGAAGCTTTCTTT. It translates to CASSRLWGNTEAFF.